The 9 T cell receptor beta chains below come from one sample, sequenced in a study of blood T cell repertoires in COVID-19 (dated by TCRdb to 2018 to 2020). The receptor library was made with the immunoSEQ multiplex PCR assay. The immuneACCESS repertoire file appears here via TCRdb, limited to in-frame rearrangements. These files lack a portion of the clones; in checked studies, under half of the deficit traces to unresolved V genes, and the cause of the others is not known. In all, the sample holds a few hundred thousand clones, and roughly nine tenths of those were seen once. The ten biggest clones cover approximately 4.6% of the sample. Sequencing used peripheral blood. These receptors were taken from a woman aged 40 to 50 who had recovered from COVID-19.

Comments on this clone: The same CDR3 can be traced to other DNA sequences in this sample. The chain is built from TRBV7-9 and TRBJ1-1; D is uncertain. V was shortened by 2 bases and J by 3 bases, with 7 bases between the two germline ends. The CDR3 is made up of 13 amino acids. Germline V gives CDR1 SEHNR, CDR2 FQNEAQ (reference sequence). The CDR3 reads CASSLLADTEAFF. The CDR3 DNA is TGTGCCAGCAGCTTATTAGCAGACACTGAAGCTTTCTTT.

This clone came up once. The CDR3 coding sequence is TGTGCCAGCAGCTCCTGGGACAGGGACACAGATACGCAGTATTTT. Translated, it gives CASSSWDRDTDTQYF. The rearrangement joins TRBV7-2 to TRBJ2-3; 9 bases fit TRBD1. J lost 2 bases, V lost 4 bases, and 4 bases had no gene match. The CDR3 extends over 15 amino acids. Germline-derived CDR1 and CDR2 are SGHTA and FQGNSA.

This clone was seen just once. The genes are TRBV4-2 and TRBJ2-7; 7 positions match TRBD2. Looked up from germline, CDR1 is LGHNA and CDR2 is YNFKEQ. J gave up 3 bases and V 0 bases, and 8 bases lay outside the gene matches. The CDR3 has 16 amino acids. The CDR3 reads CASSQELAFPHYEQYV. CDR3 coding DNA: TGTGCCAGCAGCCAAGAACTAGCGTTCCCACACTACGAGCAGTACGTC.

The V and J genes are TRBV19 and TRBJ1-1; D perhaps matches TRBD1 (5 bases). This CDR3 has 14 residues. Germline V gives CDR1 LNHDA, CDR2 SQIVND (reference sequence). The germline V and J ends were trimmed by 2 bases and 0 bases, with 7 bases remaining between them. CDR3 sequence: CASSIRQMNTEAFF. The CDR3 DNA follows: TGTGCCAGTAGTATAAGACAGATGAACACTGAAGCTTTCTTT.

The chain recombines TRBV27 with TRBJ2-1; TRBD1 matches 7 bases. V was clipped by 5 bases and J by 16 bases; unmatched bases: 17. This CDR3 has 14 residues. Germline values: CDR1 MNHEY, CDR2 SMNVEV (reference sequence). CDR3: CASSPQQDRPPAFF. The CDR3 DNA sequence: TGTGCCAGCAGTCCACAACAGGACAGGCCCCCGGCTTTCTTC.

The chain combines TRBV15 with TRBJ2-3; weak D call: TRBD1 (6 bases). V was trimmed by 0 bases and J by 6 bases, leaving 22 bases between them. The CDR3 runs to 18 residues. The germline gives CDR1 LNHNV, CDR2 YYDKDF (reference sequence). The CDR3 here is CATSRDEDSQISKDTQYF. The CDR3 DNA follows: TGTGCCACCAGCAGAGATGAGGACAGTCAGATTTCCAAGGATACGCAGTATTTT. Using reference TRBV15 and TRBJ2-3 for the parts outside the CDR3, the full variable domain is DAMVIQNPRYQVTQFGKPVTLSCSQTLNHNVMYWYQQKSSQAPKLLFHYYDKDFNNEADTPDNFQSRRPNTSFCFLDIRSPGLGDTAMYLCATSRDEDSQISKDTQYFGPGTRLTVL.

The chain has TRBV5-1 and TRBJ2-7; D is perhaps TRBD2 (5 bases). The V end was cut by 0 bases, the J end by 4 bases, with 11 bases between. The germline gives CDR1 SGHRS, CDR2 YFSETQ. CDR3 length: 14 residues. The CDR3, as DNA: TGCGCCAGCAGCTTGGGTGGCGAGGGATACGAGCAGTACTTC. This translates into CASSLGGEGYEQYF.

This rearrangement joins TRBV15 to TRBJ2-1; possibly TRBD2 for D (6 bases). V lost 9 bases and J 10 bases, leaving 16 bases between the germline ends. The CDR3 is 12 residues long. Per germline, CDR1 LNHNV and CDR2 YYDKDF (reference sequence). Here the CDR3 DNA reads TGTGCCACAGAAAACAACGGGGGAGAGCAGTTCTTC. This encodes CATENNGGEQFF.

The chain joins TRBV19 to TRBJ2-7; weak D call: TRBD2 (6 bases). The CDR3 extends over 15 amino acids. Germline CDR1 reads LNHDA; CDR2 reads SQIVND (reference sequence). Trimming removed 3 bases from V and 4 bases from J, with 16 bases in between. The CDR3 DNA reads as TGTGCCAGTAGTATGAAGTCGGAGGGGTGGTACGAGCAGTACTTC. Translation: CASSMKSEGWYEQYF.